Shown below are 2 T cell receptor beta chains from a single sample sequenced in a study of blood T cell repertoires in COVID-19. Profiled with immunoSEQ multiplex PCR; TCRdb holds only in-frame clones, not every one. The table has about 190,000 clones, more than 65% seen once; the top ten hold about 17%. Sequenced material: PBMCs or T cells enriched from blood (not recorded which). The receptors originated from a woman aged 50 to 60 with acute COVID-19.

As concerns this clone: One end of the junction is discordant with germline, which a read error may explain. This chain joins TRBV4-3 and TRBJ1-2; 8 nucleotides match TRBD1. Germline V CDR1 and CDR2: LGHNA, YSLEER. The CDR3 has 15 residues. The CDR3 DNA reads as TGCGCCAGCAGCCAAGATCTTATACAGGGGGTCCGACCACTCTTC. It yields the protein CASSQDLIQGVRPLF.

The V and J genes are TRBV18 and TRBJ1-1, with TRBD1 as a possible D gene (5 bases). Between the trimmed V and J ends, which lost 7 bases and 4 bases, there was a span of 16 bases. The CDR3 consists of 14 residues. Germline V lookup: CDR1 KGHSH, CDR2 LQKENI. CDR3 protein: CASWEGLASTEAFF. CDR3 DNA: TGTGCCAGCTGGGAGGGGTTAGCAAGCACTGAAGCTTTCTTT.